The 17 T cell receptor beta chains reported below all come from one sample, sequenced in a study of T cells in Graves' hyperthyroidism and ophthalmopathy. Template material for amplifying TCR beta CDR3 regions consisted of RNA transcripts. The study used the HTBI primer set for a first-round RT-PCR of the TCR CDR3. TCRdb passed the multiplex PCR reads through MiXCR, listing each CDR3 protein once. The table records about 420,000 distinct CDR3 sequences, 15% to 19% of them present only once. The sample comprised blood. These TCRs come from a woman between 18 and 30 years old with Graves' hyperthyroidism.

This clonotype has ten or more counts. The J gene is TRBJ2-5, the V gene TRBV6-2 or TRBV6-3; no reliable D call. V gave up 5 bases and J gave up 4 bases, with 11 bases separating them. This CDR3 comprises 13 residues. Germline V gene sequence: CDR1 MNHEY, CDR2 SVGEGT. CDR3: CASSKVGLETQYF. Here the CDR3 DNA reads TGTGCCAGCAGTAAGGTGGGGTTAGAGACCCAGTACTTC.

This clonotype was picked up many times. The CDR3 sequence: CSARGEGTSGSYEQYF. The CDR3 nucleotides read TGCAGTGCTAGAGGGGAAGGGACTAGCGGGAGCTACGAGCAGTACTTC. V and J are TRBV20-1 and TRBJ2-7; 14 positions match TRBD2. Unmatched junction bases numbered 5, after V lost 1 base and J lost 3 bases. The CDR3 is 16 residues long. CDR1 is DFQATT, CDR2 SNEGSKA, per germline (reference sequence).

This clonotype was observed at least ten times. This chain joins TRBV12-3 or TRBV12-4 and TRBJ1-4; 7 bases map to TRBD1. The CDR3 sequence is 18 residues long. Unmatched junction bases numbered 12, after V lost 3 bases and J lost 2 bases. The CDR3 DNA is TGTGCCAGCAGTTTGGTACAGGGGAGATCCTTCACTAATGAAAAACTGTTTTTT. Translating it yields CASSLVQGRSFTNEKLFF.

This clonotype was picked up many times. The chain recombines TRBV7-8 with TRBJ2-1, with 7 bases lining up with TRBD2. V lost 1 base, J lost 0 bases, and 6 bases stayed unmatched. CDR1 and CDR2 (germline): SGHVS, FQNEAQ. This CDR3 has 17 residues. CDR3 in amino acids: CASSLVTGGSSYNEQFF. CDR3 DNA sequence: TGTGCCAGCAGCTTAGTGACGGGAGGTAGCTCCTACAATGAGCAGTTCTTC.

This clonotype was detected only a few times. The CDR3, as DNA: TGTGCCAGCAGCGTTGGGCTTCTCGGCAATGAGCAGTTCTTC. Its translation: CASSVGLLGNEQFF. The rearrangement uses TRBV9 and TRBJ2-1, with D hard to call. With 2 bases removed from V and 6 bases from J, the gap between germline ends came to 12 bases. This CDR3 contains 14 residues. Germline V lookup: CDR1 SGDLS, CDR2 YYNGEE.

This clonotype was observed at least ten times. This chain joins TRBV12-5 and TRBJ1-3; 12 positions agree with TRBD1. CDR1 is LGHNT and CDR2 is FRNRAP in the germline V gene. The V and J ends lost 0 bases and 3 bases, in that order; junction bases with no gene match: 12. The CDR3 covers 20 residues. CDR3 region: CASGLVGTGTGGFSGNTIYF. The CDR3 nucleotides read TGTGCTAGTGGTTTGGTAGGGACAGGGACAGGGGGCTTCAGTGGAAACACCATATATTTT.

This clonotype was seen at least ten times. In DNA form, the CDR3 reads TGTGCCAGCCGGGGAAGCGGGGTAGCCCCCAATGAGCAGTTCTTC. This encodes CASRGSGVAPNEQFF. This sequence joins TRBV27 and TRBJ2-1, with 7 bases matching TRBD2. Germline V lookup: CDR1 MNHEY, CDR2 SMNVEV (reference sequence). With 8 bases clipped from V and 6 bases from J, the junction kept 13 bases outside the gene matches. This CDR3 comprises 15 residues.

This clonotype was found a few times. CDR3 residues: CAWSRMWGYGYTF. CDR3 coding DNA: TGTGCCTGGAGTAGGATGTGGGGGTATGGCTACACCTTC. The V gene is TRBV30, the J gene TRBJ1-2; D may be TRBD1 (5 bases). Trimming left V 2 bases short and J 5 bases short, with 12 bases between. CDR1 is GTSNPN, CDR2 SVGIG, per germline (reference sequence). CDR3 length: 13 residues. Filled out from reference TRBV30 and TRBJ1-2, the complete variable domain reads SQTIHQWPATLVQPVGSPLSLECTVEGTSNPNLYWYRQAAGRGLQLLFYSVGIGQISSEVPQNLSASRPQDRQFILSSKKLLLSDSGFYLCAWSRMWGYGYTFGSGTRLTVV.

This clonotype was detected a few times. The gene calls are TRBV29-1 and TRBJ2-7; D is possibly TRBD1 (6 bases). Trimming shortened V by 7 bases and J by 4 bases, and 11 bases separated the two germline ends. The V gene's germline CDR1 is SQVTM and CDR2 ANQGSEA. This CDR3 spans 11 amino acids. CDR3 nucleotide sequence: TGCAGCGGGCAAACAGGGTACGAGCAGTACTTC. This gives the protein CSGQTGYEQYF.

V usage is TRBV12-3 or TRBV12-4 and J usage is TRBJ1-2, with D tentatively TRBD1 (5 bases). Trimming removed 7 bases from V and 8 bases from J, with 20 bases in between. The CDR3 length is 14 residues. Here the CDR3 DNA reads TGTGCCAGCACCCCTCTAAGGGGACCGCGGGGCTACACCTTC. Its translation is CASTPLRGPRGYTF.

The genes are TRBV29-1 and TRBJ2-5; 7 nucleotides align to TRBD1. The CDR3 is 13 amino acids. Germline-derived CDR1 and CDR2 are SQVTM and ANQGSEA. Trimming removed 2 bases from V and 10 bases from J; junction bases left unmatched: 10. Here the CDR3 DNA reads TGCAGCGTTGAACATGCAGGGGGAAAGATCCAGTACTTC. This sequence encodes CSVEHAGGKIQYF.

CDR3: CATSRDPGTGELFF. The CDR3 DNA follows: TGTGCCACCAGCAGAGATCCCGGCACCGGGGAGCTGTTTTTT. The gene calls are TRBV15 and TRBJ2-2; D is undetermined. This CDR3 has 14 amino acids. The ends were cut back, 0 bases at V and 4 bases at J, with 6 bases in the middle. Per germline, CDR1 LNHNV and CDR2 YYDKDF (reference sequence).

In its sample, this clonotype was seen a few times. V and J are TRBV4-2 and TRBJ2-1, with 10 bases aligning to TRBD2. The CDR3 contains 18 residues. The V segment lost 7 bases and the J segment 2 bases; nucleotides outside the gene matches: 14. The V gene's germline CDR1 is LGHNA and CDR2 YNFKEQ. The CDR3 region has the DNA TGTGCCAGCACCCCCCGAGTCGCCAGCGGGGGGGCCTACAATGAGCAGTTCTTC. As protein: CASTPRVASGGAYNEQFF.

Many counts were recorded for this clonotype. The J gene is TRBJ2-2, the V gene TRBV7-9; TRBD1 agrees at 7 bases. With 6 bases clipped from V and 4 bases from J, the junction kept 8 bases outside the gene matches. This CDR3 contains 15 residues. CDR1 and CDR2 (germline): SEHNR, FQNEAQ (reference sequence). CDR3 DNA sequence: TGTGCCAGCAGGCTAGGGGGCCTTATCACCGGGGAGCTGTTTTTT. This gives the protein CASRLGGLITGELFF.

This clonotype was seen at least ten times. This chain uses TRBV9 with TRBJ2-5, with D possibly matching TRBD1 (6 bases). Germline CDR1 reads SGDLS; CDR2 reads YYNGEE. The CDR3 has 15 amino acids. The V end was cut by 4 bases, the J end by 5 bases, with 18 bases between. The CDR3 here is CASSPDRGGSETQYF. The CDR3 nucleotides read TGTGCCAGCAGCCCCGACAGAGGGGGATCGGAGACCCAGTACTTC.

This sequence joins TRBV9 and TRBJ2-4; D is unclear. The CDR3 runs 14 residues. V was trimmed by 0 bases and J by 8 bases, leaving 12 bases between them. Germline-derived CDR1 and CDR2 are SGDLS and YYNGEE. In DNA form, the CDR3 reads TGTGCCAGCAGCGTAGGTCTACCCGGGCACATTCAGTACTTC. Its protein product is CASSVGLPGHIQYF.

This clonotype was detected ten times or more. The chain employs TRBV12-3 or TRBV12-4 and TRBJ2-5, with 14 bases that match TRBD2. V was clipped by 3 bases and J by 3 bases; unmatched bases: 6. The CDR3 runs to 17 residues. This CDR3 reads CASSFGTSGGSEETQYF. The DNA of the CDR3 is TGTGCCAGCAGTTTTGGGACTAGCGGGGGCTCCGAAGAGACCCAGTACTTC.